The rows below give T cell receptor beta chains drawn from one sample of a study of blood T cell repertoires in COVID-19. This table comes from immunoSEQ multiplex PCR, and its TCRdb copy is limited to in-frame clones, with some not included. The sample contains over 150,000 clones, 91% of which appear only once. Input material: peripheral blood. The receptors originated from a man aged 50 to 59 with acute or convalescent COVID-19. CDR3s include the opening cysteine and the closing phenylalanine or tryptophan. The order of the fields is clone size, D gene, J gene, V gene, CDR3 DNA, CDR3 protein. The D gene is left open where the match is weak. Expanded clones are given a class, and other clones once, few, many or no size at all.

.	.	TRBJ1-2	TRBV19	TGTGCCAGTAGTGTCGGATCGGGAGGGGGTGTTGCTGGCTACACCTTC	CASSVGSGGGVAGYTF
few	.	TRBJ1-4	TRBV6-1	TGTGCCAGCAGTGAGGGGACAAACTTTGATGAAAAACTGTTTTTT	CASSEGTNFDEKLFF
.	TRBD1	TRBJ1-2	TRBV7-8	TGTGCCAGCAGCTTGGGGACAGGGGGAGGTCTAGGGTATGGCTACACCTTC	CASSLGTGGGLGYGYTF
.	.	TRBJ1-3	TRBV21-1	TGTGCCAGCAGCAAAGCTGTGGCCAGGGGAATGTGTGGAAACACCATATATTTT	CASSKAVARGMCGNTIYF
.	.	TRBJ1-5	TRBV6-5	TGTGCCAGCAACCAGGGCCTGGGTCAGCCCCAGCATTTT	CASNQGLGQPQHF
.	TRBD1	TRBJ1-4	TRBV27	TGTGCCAGCAGTTTAACAGGGGGCGGTGAAAAACTGTTTTTT	CASSLTGGGEKLFF
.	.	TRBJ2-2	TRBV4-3	TGCGCCAGCAGCCAGCAGGGGAGCGGGGAGCTGTTTTTT	CASSQQGSGELFF
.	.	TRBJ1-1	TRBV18	TGTGCCAGCTCACCTAATGCCGACAGAGCGAACACTGAAGCTTTCTTT	CASSPNADRANTEAFF
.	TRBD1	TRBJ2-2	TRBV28	TGTGCCAGCAGTTCGGCGATTGACAGGGGGCTGACCGGGGAGCTGTTTTTT	CASSSAIDRGLTGELFF
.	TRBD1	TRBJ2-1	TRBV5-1	TGCGCCAGCAGCTTTGGACAGGGGATTGATGAGCAGTTCTTC	CASSFGQGIDEQFF
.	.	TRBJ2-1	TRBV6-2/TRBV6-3	TGTGCCAGCAGTTACTCGGACAGCCACTACAATGAGCAGTTCTTC	CASSYSDSHYNEQFF
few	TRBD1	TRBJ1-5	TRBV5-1	TGCGCCAGCAGCACCGGGACAGTGAACGAGCCCCAGCATTTT	CASSTGTVNEPQHF
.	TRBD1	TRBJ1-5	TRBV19	TGTGCCAGTAGTATAAACAGGGGAAGCAATCAGCCCCAGCATTTT	CASSINRGSNQPQHF
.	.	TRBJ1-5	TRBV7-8	TGTGCCAGCAGCGATAAGAGGACACTTAGCAATCAGCCCCAGCATTTT	CASSDKRTLSNQPQHF
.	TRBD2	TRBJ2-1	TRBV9	TGTGCCAGCAGCGTAGCTAGCGGGGGGTACAATGAGCAGTTCTTC	CASSVASGGYNEQFF
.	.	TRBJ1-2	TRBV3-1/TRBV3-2	TGTGCCAGCAGCCGAGGACAGCGATGGGGTAACTATGGCTACACCTTC	CASSRGQRWGNYGYTF
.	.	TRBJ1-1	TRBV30	TGTGCCTGGAGCGTAAGGCGGGGGACTGAAGCTTTCTTT	CAWSVRRGTEAFF
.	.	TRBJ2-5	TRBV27	TGTGCCAGCAGTCTATCAACAGGGACGGTGGCGACCCAGTACTTC	CASSLSTGTVATQYF
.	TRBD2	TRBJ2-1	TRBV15	TGTGCCACCAGCAGGACTAGCGGGGGGACAAATGAGCAGTTCTTC	CATSRTSGGTNEQFF
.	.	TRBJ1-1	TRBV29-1	TGCAGCGCTCGGGGGGGCAGGGTTGCCACTGAAGCTTTCTTT	CSARGGRVATEAFF
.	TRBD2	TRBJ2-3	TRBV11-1	TGTGCCAGCAGCATGGGACTAGCGGGGGATACAGATACGCAGTATTTT	CASSMGLAGDTDTQYF
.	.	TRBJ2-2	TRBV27	TGTGCCAGCAGTTTACTCCGACTAGCGAACACCGGGGAGCTGTTTTTT	CASSLLRLANTGELFF
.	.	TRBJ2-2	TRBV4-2	TGTGCCAGCAGCCAACCGCGACCGACTACGAACACCGGGGAGCTGTTTTTT	CASSQPRPTTNTGELFF
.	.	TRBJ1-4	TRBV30	TGTGCCTGGAGTCTAGGCGCTAATGAAAAACTGTTTTTT	CAWSLGANEKLFF
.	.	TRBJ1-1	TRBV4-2	TGTGCCAGCAGCCAAGATGTGGGGGGTCTGACTGAAGCTTTCTTT	CASSQDVGGLTEAFF
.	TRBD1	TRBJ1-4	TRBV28	TGTGCCAGCAACCCACAGGGGGCGGGAAACTCAAAACTGTTTTTT	CASNPQGAGNSKLFF
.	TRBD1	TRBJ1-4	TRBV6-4	TGTGCCAGCAGTGACTCGGCCCCCGAATGGGACAGGGAATCCCGAAAACTGTTTTTT	CASSDSAPEWDRESRKLFF
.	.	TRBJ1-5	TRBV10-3	TGTGCCATCACAACAGGGCTTGGTCAGCCCCAGCATTTT	CAITTGLGQPQHF
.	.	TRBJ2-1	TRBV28	TGTGCCAGCAGCTCCCGGGGTTTCACCTACAATGAGCAGTTCTTC	CASSSRGFTYNEQFF
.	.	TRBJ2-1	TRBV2	TGTGCCGATGGGACTCCCGGGTACAATGAGCAGTTCTTC	CADGTPGYNEQFF
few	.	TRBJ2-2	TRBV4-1	TGCGCCAGCAGCCAAGATGCCACAGACACCGGGGAGCTGTTTTTT	CASSQDATDTGELFF
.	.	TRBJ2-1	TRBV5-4	TGTGCCAGCACCGATGGAGCCATGGACAATGAGCAGTTCTTC	CASTDGAMDNEQFF
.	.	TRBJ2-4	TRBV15	TGTGCCACCGGGTTGGGGGCGCAAGCCAAAAACATTCAGTACTTC	CATGLGAQAKNIQYF
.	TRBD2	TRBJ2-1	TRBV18	TGTGCCAGCTCACCATCTCGGGGGGGCTGGAATGAGCAGTTCTTC	CASSPSRGGWNEQFF
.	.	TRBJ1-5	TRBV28	TGTGCCAGCAGGGAAGGGGAATCAGCCCAGCATTTT	CASREGESAQHF
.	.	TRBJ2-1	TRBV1	TGCACCAGCAGCCTGGCGGGAGGGCCCTTCCATGAGCAGTTCTTC	CTSSLAGGPFHEQFF
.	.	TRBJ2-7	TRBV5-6	TGTGCCAGCAGCTTGGGGCACATCCCCTACGAGCAGTACTTC	CASSLGHIPYEQYF
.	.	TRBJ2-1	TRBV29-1	TGCAGCGTCTCGAGGGGGAATATTAACGGTGAGCAGTTCTTC	CSVSRGNINGEQFF
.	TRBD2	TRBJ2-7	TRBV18	TGTGCCAGCTCACCATCCCTTAGCGGGAGGGTGGACGAGCAGTACTTC	CASSPSLSGRVDEQYF
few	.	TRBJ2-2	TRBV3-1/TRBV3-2	TGTGCCAGCAGCCAAGATGGGACAATCGGGGAGCTGTTTTTT	CASSQDGTIGELFF
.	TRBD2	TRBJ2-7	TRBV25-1	TGTGCCAGCAGTGCACCGGGACTAGCTCCCTACGAGCAGTACTTC	CASSAPGLAPYEQYF
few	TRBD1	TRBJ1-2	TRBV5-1	TGCGCCAGCAGCCCGGAGGGACAGAACTATGGCTACACCTTC	CASSPEGQNYGYTF
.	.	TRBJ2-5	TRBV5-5	TGTGCCAGCAGCCGCGGGGACGGTTCGACCCAGTACTTC	CASSRGDGSTQYF
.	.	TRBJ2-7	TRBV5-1	TGCGCCAGCAGCTTCGCGGGGCCGGGCGAGCAGTACTTC	CASSFAGPGEQYF
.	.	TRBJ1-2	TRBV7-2	TGTGTCGTCAGACAGAACTATGGCTACACCTTC	CVVRQNYGYTF
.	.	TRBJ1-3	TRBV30	TGTGCCTGGAGTGTTAACTCTGGAAACACCATATATTTT	CAWSVNSGNTIYF
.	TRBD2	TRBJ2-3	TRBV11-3	TGTGCCAGCAGCGTTGGACTAGCGGACACAGATACGCAGTATTTT	CASSVGLADTDTQYF
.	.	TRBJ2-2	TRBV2	TGTGCCAGCAGTGGACAGGCGAACACCGGGGAGCTGTTTTTT	CASSGQANTGELFF
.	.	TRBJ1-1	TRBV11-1	TGTGCCAGCAGCTTACTTGACACTGAAGCTTTCTTT	CASSLLDTEAFF
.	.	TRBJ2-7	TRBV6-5	TGTGCCAGCACTCCACTTTACGGGTACGAGCAGTACTTC	CASTPLYGYEQYF
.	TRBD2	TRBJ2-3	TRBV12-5	TGTGCTAGTGGTTTGGTACTTGGGGACTACCTCACAGATACGCAGTATTTT	CASGLVLGDYLTDTQYF
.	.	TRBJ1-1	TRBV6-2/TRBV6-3	TGTGCCAGCAGCATAAGCGGGGCAGAGAACACTGAAGCTTTCTTT	CASSISGAENTEAFF
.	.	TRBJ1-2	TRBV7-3	TGTGCCAGCAGCTTAATCCCAGGGCATCAGGATGGCTACACCTTC	CASSLIPGHQDGYTF
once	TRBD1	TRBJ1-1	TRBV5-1	TGCGCCAGCAGCGAGACAGGGGTTGGCACTGAAGCTTTCTTT	CASSETGVGTEAFF
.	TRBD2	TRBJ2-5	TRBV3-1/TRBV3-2	TGTGCCAGCCGGATTGCGGGAGGAGTCCAAGAGACCCAGTACTTC	CASRIAGGVQETQYF
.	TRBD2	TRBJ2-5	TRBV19	TGTGCCAGTAGTATAGTACTAGCGGGAGGGCCGATCCAAGAGACCCAGTACTTC	CASSIVLAGGPIQETQYF
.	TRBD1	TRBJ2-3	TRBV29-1	TGCAGCGTTGGACGACAGGGGGGATCTAGCACAGATACGCAGTATTTT	CSVGRQGGSSTDTQYF